The T cell receptor (beta chain) described here comes from a study of blood T cell repertoires in COVID-19. Germline values: CDR1 ENHRY, CDR2 SYGVKD. With 8 bases removed from V and 5 bases from J, the gap between germline ends came to 18 bases. CDR3 length equals 14 residues. Sequenced by immunoSEQ multiplex PCR; TCRdb stores in-frame clones only, minus some. Among around 220,000 clones listed, 80% to 85% were seen once. This clone was seen a few times. Followed longitudinally, the Seattle patients had been enrolled during active infection. V and J are TRBV10-3 and TRBJ1-1; no definite D call. The specimen was peripheral blood. The receptor was isolated from a woman aged 80 or over with COVID-19, enrolled during active disease. This CDR3 reads CAIAPSGGGTEAFF. In DNA form, the CDR3 reads TGTGCCATCGCCCCATCGGGAGGAGGGACTGAAGCTTTCTTT.